The following is a T cell receptor beta chain sequence with its context. Antigen specificity is unknown. Compared with germline, one end of the junction differs, possibly owing to a read error. Germline CDR1 is LNHNV and CDR2 is YYDKDF (reference sequence). The CDR3 is made up of 14 amino acids. TCRdb processed the 5' RACE reads anew with MiXCR; each CDR3 protein has one entry. The sample lists under 1 million distinct CDR3 sequences; around an eighth were seen once. The data stem from a study of identical twins. Study conclusions and caveats: Insertions were reduced in abundant cord blood beta clonotypes but not in memory repertoires.

This sample also appeared in a second study, on yellow fever vaccine responses in identical twins.

This receptor was obtained from a woman between 18 and 29 years old in good health. The V call is TRBV15, the J call TRBJ2-7, with 7 bases lining up with TRBD1. What was sequenced was PBMCs. The CDR3 sequence is CATSRGTGSYDQYF. Here the CDR3 DNA reads TGTGCCACCAGCAGAGGGACAGGCTCCTACGATCAGTACTTC. Complete variable domain (other parts from reference TRBV15 and TRBJ2-7): DAMVIQNPRYQVTQFGKPVTLSCSQTLNHNVMYWYQQKSSQAPKLLFHYYDKDFNNEADTPDNFQSRRPNTSFCFLDIRSPGLGDTAMYLCATSRGTGSYDQYFGPGTRLTVT.